The source of this T cell receptor (beta chain) is a study of cytomegalovirus exposure and HLA in healthy donors. Overall study context: In terms of ancestry, the Caucasian-associated cluster contained about four fifths of the approximately 420 genotyped donors. Findings and caveats of the study: It was only CMV serostatus that was available as immune exposure information.

As for this clone: Its antigen is not identified.

PCR was performed using 60 Vbeta and 13 Jbeta primers. This table comes from immunoSEQ multiplex PCR, and its TCRdb copy is limited to in-frame clones, with some not included. The sample carries about 130,000 clones, approximately 69% recorded once. CDR1 SGDLS and CDR2 YYNGEE come from the germline V gene. V lost 0 bases to trimming and J lost 3 bases, with 13 bases between them. The length of the CDR3 is 15 residues. This sequence was found in a middle-aged man in good health and CMV-seropositive. The chain joins TRBV9 to TRBJ2-7, with D possibly being TRBD2 (6 bases). Sequencing input: PBMCs. The CDR3 protein is CASSVVRTTRYEQYF. CDR3 DNA: TGTGCCAGCAGCGTAGTCAGGACTACCCGCTACGAGCAGTACTTC.